This T cell receptor (beta chain) was captured by sequencing in a study of T cells in Graves' hyperthyroidism and ophthalmopathy. RNA transcripts provided the source from which TCR beta CDR3 regions were amplified. The TCR CDR3 was amplified in a first-round RT-PCR using the HTBI primer set. TCRdb re-derived calls from the multiplex PCR reads in MiXCR, one entry per CDR3 protein. The sample has around 600,000 distinct CDR3 sequences, around 13% seen once. Regarding the study as a whole: Most thyroid clonotypes expanded above 0.001 were also detected in blood. Ophthalmopathy cases were set apart from stable hyperthyroidism by a 13 V-J model.

Trimming left V 6 bases short and J 3 bases short, with 12 bases between. The CDR3 loop spans 15 amino acids. CDR1 is MNHEY and CDR2 is SMNVEV in the germline V gene (reference sequence). As regards this clonotype: What it binds is unknown.

Diagnosis rested on symptoms, serum thyroxine and TRAb, thyroid ultrasound, and orbital computed tomography. The gene calls are TRBV27 and TRBJ2-6; a weak D match, TRBD1 (5 bases). The origin of this receptor is a woman aged 50 to 65 with Graves' ophthalmopathy. The sequenced sample consisted of blood. The CDR3 region has the DNA TGTGCCAGCAGAGCATCAGGGTTTGGGGCCAACGTCCTGACTTTC. This encodes CASRASGFGANVLTF. Complete variable domain (other parts from reference TRBV27 and TRBJ2-6): EAQVTQNPRYLITVTGKKLTVTCSQNMNHEYMSWYRQDPGLGLRQIYYSMNVEVTDKGDVPEGYKVSRKEKRNFPLILESPSPNQTSLYFCASRASGFGANVLTFGAGSRLTVL.